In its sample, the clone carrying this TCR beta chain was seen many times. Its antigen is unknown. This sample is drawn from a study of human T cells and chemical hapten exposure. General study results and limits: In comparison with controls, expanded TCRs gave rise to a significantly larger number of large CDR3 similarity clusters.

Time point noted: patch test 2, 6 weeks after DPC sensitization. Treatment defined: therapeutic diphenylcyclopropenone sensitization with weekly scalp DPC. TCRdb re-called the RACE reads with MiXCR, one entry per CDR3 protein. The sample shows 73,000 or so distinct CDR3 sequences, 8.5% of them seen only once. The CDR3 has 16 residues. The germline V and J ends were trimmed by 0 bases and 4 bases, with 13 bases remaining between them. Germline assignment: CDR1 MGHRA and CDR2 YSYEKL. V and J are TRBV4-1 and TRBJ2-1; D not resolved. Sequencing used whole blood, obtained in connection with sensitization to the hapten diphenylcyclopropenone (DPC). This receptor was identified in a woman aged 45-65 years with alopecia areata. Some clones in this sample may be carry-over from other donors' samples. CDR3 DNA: TGCGCCAGCAGCCAAGAGTCTACCCTCTCGTACAATGAGCAGTTCTTC. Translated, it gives CASSQESTLSYNEQFF.